The 19 T cell receptor beta chains below all came from one sample that was sequenced in a study of blood T cells in healthy people across ages. For the second PCR, which ran for roughly 7 to 11 cycles, a sample-barcoded 5' primer and a J-beta primer mix were used. A single record per CDR3 protein comes from TCRdb applying MiXCR to the 5' RACE reads. The repertoire holds 650,000 to 1,000,000 distinct CDR3 sequences, about 34% seen once, with 10% to 15% in the top ten. The sequenced sample was blood. The receptors were sampled from a man aged 18 to 35 in good health.

This clonotype has more than one count but fewer than ten. J is TRBJ2-7 and V is TRBV12-3 or TRBV12-4, with D perhaps assigned TRBD1 or TRBD2 (5 bases each). CDR3 size: 15 residues. Between the trimmed V and J ends, which lost 7 bases and 7 bases, there was a span of 23 bases. The CDR3 DNA reads as TGTGCCAGCACCTTGGGGGTAAATTCCTACAATGAGCAGTACTTC. Its translation is CASTLGVNSYNEQYF.

This chain uses TRBV5-1 with TRBJ2-1, with D possibly TRBD2 on 7 matching bases. Germline values: CDR1 SGHRS, CDR2 YFSETQ. This CDR3 has 18 amino acids. Trimming stripped 4 bases from V and 4 bases from J, with 24 bases between. CDR3 sequence: CASSARALAGAAYNEQFF. The DNA for the CDR3 is TGCGCCAGCAGCGCCCGAGCTTTGGCGGGGGCAGCTTACAATGAGCAGTTCTTC.

This sequence joins TRBV2 and TRBJ1-3; TRBD1 agrees at 7 bases. The CDR3 is 15 residues long. In germline, CDR1 is SNHLY, CDR2 FYNNEI. V was clipped by 5 bases and J by 4 bases; unmatched bases: 8. The CDR3 DNA reads as TGTGCCAGCAGTCCCCAAGGGACAGAGGGAAACACCATATATTTT. Residues: CASSPQGTEGNTIYF. Full variable domain (missing parts from reference TRBV2 and TRBJ1-3): EPEVTQTPSHQVTQMGQEVILRCVPISNHLYFYWYRQILGQKVEFLVSFYNNEISEKSEIFDDQFSVERPDGSNFTLKIRSTKLEDSAMYFCASSPQGTEGNTIYFGEGSWLTVV.

This clonotype was seen a handful of times. V gene TRBV6-1 combines with J gene TRBJ2-5; D gene unclear. V gave up 5 bases and J gave up 5 bases, with 12 bases separating them. The CDR3 sequence is 13 residues long. The germline gives CDR1 MNHNS, CDR2 SASEGT. The chain's CDR3 is CASSSRTRETQYF. The CDR3 bases are TGTGCCAGCAGTTCCCGAACAAGGGAGACCCAGTACTTC.

The chain couples TRBV18 to TRBJ1-2; possible D gene TRBD1, 5 bases. The germline V gene encodes CDR1 KGHSH and CDR2 LQKENI. This CDR3 contains 14 residues. The germline V and J ends were trimmed by 1 base and 7 bases, with 13 bases remaining between them. The CDR3 nucleotides are TGTGCCAGCTCACCACGTCCGGGGGATGTTGGCTACACCTTC. The encoded protein is CASSPRPGDVGYTF.

The gene calls are TRBV6-5 and TRBJ1-1; D gene unclear. This CDR3 has 13 residues. Trimming took off 0 bases at V and 9 bases at J, with 11 bases between the two ends. In germline, CDR1 is MNHEY, CDR2 SVGAGI. For the CDR3, the DNA is TGTGCCAGCAGTTACTCCTCATTGGGTAAAGCTTTCTTT. Protein sequence: CASSYSSLGKAFF.

This clonotype was detected a few times. The genes are TRBV20-1 and TRBJ2-1; D unresolved. V lost 7 bases and J 5 bases, leaving 21 bases between the germline ends. In germline, CDR1 is DFQATT, CDR2 SNEGSKA (reference sequence). This CDR3 comprises 15 residues. CDR3 in DNA: TGCAGTGTTTCGCCGTCAATTACGCGGAACAATGAGCAGTTCTTC. Translated, it gives CSVSPSITRNNEQFF.

In this sample, this clonotype turned up a few times. The chain employs TRBV4-1 and TRBJ2-1, with 11 bases aligning to TRBD2. The CDR3 is made up of 15 amino acids. CDR1 and CDR2 (germline): MGHRA, YSYEKL. The J segment lost 10 bases and the V segment lost 4 bases, leaving 9 bases of the junction unmatched. CDR3 loop: CASSPNLAGGKEQFF. CDR3 sequence (DNA): TGCGCCAGCAGCCCCAACCTAGCGGGGGGTAAAGAGCAGTTCTTC.

Many counts were recorded for this clonotype. V gene TRBV27 combines with J gene TRBJ2-7, with TRBD1 identical over 7 bases. Germline-derived CDR1 and CDR2 are MNHEY and SMNVEV (reference sequence). The CDR3 has 12 amino acids. After removal of 9 bases from V and 1 base from J, the junction contained 3 bases not matched to a gene. CDR3 in amino acids: CASGDSSYEQYF. The CDR3 DNA is TGTGCCAGTGGGGACAGTTCCTACGAGCAGTACTTC.

Concerning this clonotype itself: A much larger clone is a single base away; this may be a read error. In nucleotides, the CDR3 is TGCAGTGCTAGGGGGCACAGTAACTATGGCCACACCTTC. Protein product: CSARGHSNYGHTF. The chain recombines TRBV20-1 with TRBJ1-2, with TRBD1 as a possible D gene (5 bases). There are 13 residues in the CDR3. CDR1 is DFQATT and CDR2 is SNEGSKA in the germline V gene (reference sequence).

The chain employs TRBV20-1 and TRBJ1-2, with 9 bases lining up with TRBD1. This CDR3 contains 14 residues. The germline V gene has CDR1 DFQATT and CDR2 SNEGSKA (reference sequence). J lost 6 bases, V lost 6 bases, and 11 bases had no gene match. The CDR3 sequence is CSALVGQGNDGYTF. CDR3 nucleotide sequence: TGCAGTGCGCTGGTGGGACAGGGAAACGATGGCTACACCTTC.

This clonotype has just one count. The rearrangement uses TRBV6-2 or TRBV6-3 and TRBJ2-4, with 7 nucleotides matching TRBD1. The J call could be wrong; TRBJ2-7 is a better fit for the DNA end. Looked up from germline, CDR1 is MNHEY and CDR2 is SVGEGT. The CDR3 is 13 amino acids. The CDR3 DNA reads TGTGCCAGCAGCAAGACAGGGACCAACGAGCAGTACTTC. It translates to CASSKTGTNEQYF.

This clonotype was detected a few times. The chain links TRBV27 to TRBJ2-1; possible D gene TRBD1, 6 bases. The J call may be wrong; the DNA end is better matched by TRBJ2-7. In germline, CDR1 is MNHEY, CDR2 SMNVEV (reference sequence). The CDR3 spans 15 residues. The CDR3 is CASSFSRGSYNEQYF. The DNA for the CDR3 is TGTGCCAGCAGTTTTTCCAGGGGCTCCTACAATGAGCAGTACTTC.

The V gene is TRBV9, the J gene TRBJ2-3, with D possibly being TRBD1 (5 bases). This CDR3 spans 15 amino acids. Trimming took 3 bases from V and 4 from J, leaving 15 bases between them. The germline V gene encodes CDR1 SGDLS and CDR2 YYNGEE. CDR3 amino acids: CASSESRGFADTQYF. Here the CDR3 DNA reads TGTGCCAGCAGCGAGTCTAGGGGATTCGCAGATACGCAGTATTTT.

The chain couples TRBV7-2 to TRBJ2-3; D is perhaps TRBD1 (5 bases). V lost 7 bases and J lost 1, with 21 bases in between. This CDR3 is 17 amino acids long. The V gene's germline CDR1 is SGHTA and CDR2 FQGNSA. The CDR3 DNA is TGTGCCAGCATCCCCACAAGGGGTGCCCCGGGCACAGATACGCAGTATTTT. Amino acids: CASIPTRGAPGTDTQYF.

This clonotype appeared a few times. The rearrangement uses TRBV4-1 and TRBJ2-1, with D maybe TRBD2 (5 bases). Germline lookup yields CDR1 MGHRA and CDR2 YSYEKL. V shed 1 base and J shed 5 bases, with 6 bases lying between them. The CDR3 covers 13 residues. The CDR3 nucleotides are TGCGCCAGCAGCCAAGTGAGGGACAATGAGCAGTTCTTC. The encoded protein is CASSQVRDNEQFF.

The chain recombines TRBV21-1 with TRBJ2-6; the table gives TRBD1 as D, unverified against the DNA. TRBV21-1 represents a pseudogene. The CDR3 totals 17 residues. The CDR3 DNA reads TGTGCCAGCAGCAAAGAAGACAGGGGCTCTGGGGCCAACGTCCTGACTTTC. Translated, it gives CASSKEDRGSGANVLTF.

The chain joins TRBV9 to TRBJ2-3; possibly TRBD1 or TRBD2 for D (7 bases each). V was pared by 0 bases and J by 4 bases, with 12 bases between. The CDR3 length is 15 residues. Germline V CDR1 and CDR2: SGDLS, YYNGEE. CDR3 coding DNA: TGTGCCAGCAGCGTAGCAGGGGGGGCCGCAGATACGCAGTATTTT. This sequence encodes CASSVAGGAADTQYF.

This clonotype was detected a few times. V is TRBV12-3 or TRBV12-4 and J is TRBJ1-4, with D perhaps matching TRBD1 (6 bases). The CDR3 totals 15 residues. V lost 5 bases and J lost 4, with 14 bases in between. The CDR3 region has the DNA TGTGCCAGCAGTGATCGACAGGACTATAATGAAAAACTGTTTTTT. This sequence encodes CASSDRQDYNEKLFF.